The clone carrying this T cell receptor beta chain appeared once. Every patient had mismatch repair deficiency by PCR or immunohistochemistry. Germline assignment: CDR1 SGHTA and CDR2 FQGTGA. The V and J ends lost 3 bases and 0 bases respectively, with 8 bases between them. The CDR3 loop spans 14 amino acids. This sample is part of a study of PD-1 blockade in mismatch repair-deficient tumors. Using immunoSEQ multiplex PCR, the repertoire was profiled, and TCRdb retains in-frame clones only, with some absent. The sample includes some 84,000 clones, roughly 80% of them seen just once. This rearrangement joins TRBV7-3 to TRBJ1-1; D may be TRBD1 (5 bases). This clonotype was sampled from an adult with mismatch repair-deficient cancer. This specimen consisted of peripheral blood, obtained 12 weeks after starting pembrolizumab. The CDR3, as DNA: TGTGCCAGCAGCTTCGGGGGGTTGAACACTGAAGCTTTCTTT. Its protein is CASSFGGLNTEAFF.